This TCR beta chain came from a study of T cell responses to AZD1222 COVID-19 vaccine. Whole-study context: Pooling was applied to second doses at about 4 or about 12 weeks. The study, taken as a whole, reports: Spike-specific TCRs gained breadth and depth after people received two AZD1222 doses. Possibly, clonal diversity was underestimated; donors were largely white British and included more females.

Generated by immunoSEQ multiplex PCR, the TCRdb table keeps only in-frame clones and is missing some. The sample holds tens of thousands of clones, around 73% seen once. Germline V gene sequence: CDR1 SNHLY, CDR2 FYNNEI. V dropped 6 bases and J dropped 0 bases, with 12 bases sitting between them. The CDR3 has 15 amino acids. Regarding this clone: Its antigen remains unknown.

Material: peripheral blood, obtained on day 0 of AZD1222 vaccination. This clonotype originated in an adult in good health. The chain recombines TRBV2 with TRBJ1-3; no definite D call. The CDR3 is CASSPTAFSGNTIYF. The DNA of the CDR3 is TGTGCCAGCAGCCCCACAGCGTTCTCTGGAAACACCATATATTTT.